Given below is one T cell receptor (beta chain) in context. Antigen unknown. The team made cDNA by running eight separate reactions for each sample. TCRdb reprocessed the 5' RACE reads, keeping one entry per CDR3 protein, no DNA. The sample totals fewer than 550,000 distinct CDR3 sequences. These data are taken from a study of monozygotic twins with inflammatory bowel disease. Study observations and caveats: TCRbeta diversity (inverse Simpson) was lower in IBD patients than in healthy co-twins.

CDR1 and CDR2 from the germline V gene are SGHRS and YFSETQ. This CDR3 spans 19 amino acids. This receptor was taken from a human donor with ulcerative colitis or Crohn's disease, or a healthy co-twin of an affected twin (not recorded which). The specimen was blood. The chain joins TRBV5-1 to TRBJ2-1; no DNA is available, so the TRBD1 call from TCRdb remains unchecked. CDR3 region: CASSSIIGTGSYSYNEQFF.